This is a list of T cell receptor beta chains from one sample in a study of shared clonotypes between healthy human individuals. Method: immunoSEQ multiplex PCR; TCRdb's copy keeps in-frame clones and lacks some. In the table there are about 1.5 million clones, approximately 98% of which are singletons. Sequencing was done on a sample of naive CD4+ T cells sorted from blood. The receptors originated from a man in his thirties or forties in good health. The CDR3 runs from the conserved cysteine through the conserved F or W. Fields, in order: J gene, clone size, V gene, D gene, CDR3 DNA, CDR3 protein. The D gene is left open where the match is weak. Clone size is stated in some rows and not others, as once, few, many or a class when expanded.

J gene: TRBJ1-1; clone size: -; V gene: TRBV19; D gene: -; CDR3 DNA: TGTGCCAGTATGGATGGGGGGGCAAACACTGAAGCTTTCTTT; CDR3 protein: CASMDGGANTEAFF
J gene: TRBJ2-7; clone size: -; V gene: TRBV18; D gene: -; CDR3 DNA: TGTGCCAGCTCACCACCCGGGGGAACGGCCTACGAGCAGTACTTC; CDR3 protein: CASSPPGGTAYEQYF
J gene: TRBJ2-7; clone size: -; V gene: TRBV28; D gene: -; CDR3 DNA: TGTGCCAGCAGTTTTGAACTCACGAGGGAGCAGTACTTC; CDR3 protein: CASSFELTREQYF
J gene: TRBJ2-7; clone size: -; V gene: TRBV5-1; D gene: TRBD1; CDR3 DNA: TGCGCCAGCAGCCCGGGGACAGGGGCCCGGTACGAGCAGTACTTC; CDR3 protein: CASSPGTGARYEQYF
J gene: TRBJ2-5; clone size: -; V gene: TRBV18; D gene: -; CDR3 DNA: TGTGCCAGCTCACCAGAGAATTTGGCAGAGACCCAGTACTTC; CDR3 protein: CASSPENLAETQYF
J gene: TRBJ2-5; clone size: -; V gene: TRBV6-1; D gene: -; CDR3 DNA: TGTGCCAGCAGTTTGGGGGGTGAAGAGACCCAGTACTTC; CDR3 protein: CASSLGGEETQYF
J gene: TRBJ2-3; clone size: -; V gene: TRBV18; D gene: TRBD2; CDR3 DNA: TGTGCCAGCTCACCACTGGCGGGAGGATGGGCAGATACGCAGTATTTT; CDR3 protein: CASSPLAGGWADTQYF
J gene: TRBJ1-4; clone size: -; V gene: TRBV5-4; D gene: -; CDR3 DNA: TGTGCCAGCAGCTTATCCGCTACCACAGGGGAAAAACTGTTTTTT; CDR3 protein: CASSLSATTGEKLFF
J gene: TRBJ1-4; clone size: -; V gene: TRBV9; D gene: TRBD1; CDR3 DNA: TGTGCCAGCAGCGTGGGACAGGGCGGAAAACTGTTTTTT; CDR3 protein: CASSVGQGGKLFF
J gene: TRBJ1-5; clone size: -; V gene: TRBV11-2; D gene: TRBD1; CDR3 DNA: TGTGCCAGCAGCGTAGGGACAGGGGGGGGTCAGCCCCAGCATTTT; CDR3 protein: CASSVGTGGGQPQHF
J gene: TRBJ2-7; clone size: once; V gene: TRBV7-9; D gene: -; CDR3 DNA: TGTGCCAGCAGAGGGTGGTTAAGTTACGAGCAGTACTTC; CDR3 protein: CASRGWLSYEQYF
J gene: TRBJ2-5; clone size: -; V gene: TRBV5-1; D gene: -; CDR3 DNA: TGCGCCAGCAGCTTGGAGGTGGGGCTGGAGACCCAGTACTTC; CDR3 protein: CASSLEVGLETQYF
J gene: TRBJ2-2; clone size: -; V gene: TRBV4-2; D gene: -; CDR3 DNA: TGTGCCAGCAGCCAAACGGTGGGGGAGCTGTTTTTT; CDR3 protein: CASSQTVGELFF
J gene: TRBJ2-7; clone size: once; V gene: TRBV2; D gene: -; CDR3 DNA: TGTGCCAGCCCCCCTAACCGGAGCTCCTACGAGCAGTACTTC; CDR3 protein: CASPPNRSSYEQYF
J gene: TRBJ2-1; clone size: once; V gene: TRBV7-2; D gene: -; CDR3 DNA: TGTGCCAGCAGCTTAATGCCCGGAAACTACAATGAGCAGTTCTTC; CDR3 protein: CASSLMPGNYNEQFF
J gene: TRBJ2-3; clone size: -; V gene: TRBV28; D gene: -; CDR3 DNA: TGTGCCAGCAGTGGTACGCGAGATACGCAGTATTTT; CDR3 protein: CASSGTRDTQYF
J gene: TRBJ2-5; clone size: -; V gene: TRBV5-1; D gene: -; CDR3 DNA: TGCGCCAGCAGCACCAACCAAGAGACCCAGTACTTC; CDR3 protein: CASSTNQETQYF
J gene: TRBJ2-7; clone size: -; V gene: TRBV29-1; D gene: TRBD1; CDR3 DNA: TGCAGCCCCCCTGGACAGGGCCTACTATTTAGCTCCTACGAGCAGTACTTC; CDR3 protein: CSPPGQGLLFSSYEQYF
J gene: TRBJ1-5; clone size: -; V gene: TRBV11-2; D gene: -; CDR3 DNA: TGTGCCAGCAGCACTAGGGCAGCGACAAATCAGCCCCAGCATTTT; CDR3 protein: CASSTRAATNQPQHF
J gene: TRBJ2-3; clone size: -; V gene: TRBV4-2; D gene: -; CDR3 DNA: TGTGCCAGCAGCCGCGACTTAGAAGCGGGCACAGATACGCAGTATTTT; CDR3 protein: CASSRDLEAGTDTQYF
J gene: TRBJ2-7; clone size: once; V gene: TRBV11-2; D gene: TRBD1; CDR3 DNA: TGTGCCAGCAGCTACGGACAGGACAGGGGGACCTACGAGCAGTACTTC; CDR3 protein: CASSYGQDRGTYEQYF
J gene: TRBJ2-7; clone size: -; V gene: TRBV5-6; D gene: -; CDR3 DNA: TGTGCCAGCAGCTTGTTTTACGAGCAGTACTTC; CDR3 protein: CASSLFYEQYF
J gene: TRBJ2-5; clone size: -; V gene: TRBV6-1; D gene: -; CDR3 DNA: TGTGCCAGCGAACCGGGAGCTCAGGAGACCCAGTACTTC; CDR3 protein: CASEPGAQETQYF
J gene: TRBJ1-1; clone size: -; V gene: TRBV10-3; D gene: TRBD1; CDR3 DNA: TGTGCCATCAGAGGGACAGGTATGAACACTGAAGCTTTCTTT; CDR3 protein: CAIRGTGMNTEAFF
J gene: TRBJ1-1; clone size: -; V gene: TRBV6-6; D gene: -; CDR3 DNA: TGTGCCAGCAGTTACTCGTCCGGGACCACTGAAGCTTTCTTT; CDR3 protein: CASSYSSGTTEAFF
J gene: TRBJ2-1; clone size: -; V gene: TRBV29-1; D gene: TRBD1; CDR3 DNA: TGCAGCGTCATGAAGGTTCCCGGGACAGGGGGTTATAACCCCATCCGCTCCTACAATGAGCAGTTCTTC; CDR3 protein: CSVMKVPGTGGYNPIRSYNEQFF
J gene: TRBJ1-1; clone size: -; V gene: TRBV14; D gene: -; CDR3 DNA: TGTGCCAGCAGCCCCCGGGTGAGGGCTGAAGCTTTCTTT; CDR3 protein: CASSPRVRAEAFF
J gene: TRBJ2-1; clone size: -; V gene: TRBV2; D gene: TRBD2; CDR3 DNA: TGTGCCAGCGGGAGACTAGCGGGAGAGGGAGAGCAGTTCTTC; CDR3 protein: CASGRLAGEGEQFF
J gene: TRBJ2-1; clone size: -; V gene: TRBV7-8; D gene: TRBD2; CDR3 DNA: TGTGCCAGCAGCCCCCTAGCGGGAGGGCCCAATGAGCAGTTCTTC; CDR3 protein: CASSPLAGGPNEQFF
J gene: TRBJ2-3; clone size: -; V gene: TRBV28; D gene: -; CDR3 DNA: TGTGCCAGCAGTTTTTTGACGTCCCCAGATACGCAGTATTTT; CDR3 protein: CASSFLTSPDTQYF
J gene: TRBJ2-5; clone size: -; V gene: TRBV5-1; D gene: TRBD2; CDR3 DNA: TGCGCCAGCAGCTTTCGAATAGCGGGAGTCAAAGAGACCCAGTACTTC; CDR3 protein: CASSFRIAGVKETQYF
J gene: TRBJ1-5; clone size: -; V gene: TRBV7-9; D gene: -; CDR3 DNA: TGTGCCAGCAGCTGGAAGAGGGTAGGGTGTCAGCCCCAGCATTTT; CDR3 protein: CASSWKRVGCQPQHF
J gene: TRBJ2-1; clone size: -; V gene: TRBV5-6; D gene: -; CDR3 DNA: TGTGCCAGCAGCTTGGTGGTTCGCAAGTACAATGAGCAGTTCTTC; CDR3 protein: CASSLVVRKYNEQFF
J gene: TRBJ2-5; clone size: -; V gene: TRBV5-4; D gene: -; CDR3 DNA: TGTGCCAGCAGCACGGGACTTAGCATTGAGACCCAGTACTTC; CDR3 protein: CASSTGLSIETQYF
J gene: TRBJ2-5; clone size: -; V gene: TRBV5-1; D gene: TRBD1; CDR3 DNA: TGCGCCAGCAGCTTGGACAGGGGGATGCGGGAGACCCAGTACTTC; CDR3 protein: CASSLDRGMRETQYF
J gene: TRBJ2-2; clone size: -; V gene: TRBV5-1; D gene: TRBD2; CDR3 DNA: TGCGCCAGCAGCCTGGGGGCGGGAGGTACCGCCGGGGAGCTGTTTTTT; CDR3 protein: CASSLGAGGTAGELFF
J gene: TRBJ2-4; clone size: -; V gene: TRBV14; D gene: TRBD2; CDR3 DNA: TGTGCCAGCAGCCGGGGGGTGACTAGCGCAACCCCGTGGGACAAAAACATTCAGTACTTC; CDR3 protein: CASSRGVTSATPWDKNIQYF
J gene: TRBJ1-1; clone size: -; V gene: TRBV29-1; D gene: -; CDR3 DNA: TGCAGCGGGGATCAGGCTATCAACACTGAAGCTTTCTTT; CDR3 protein: CSGDQAINTEAFF
J gene: TRBJ2-7; clone size: -; V gene: TRBV5-4; D gene: TRBD2; CDR3 DNA: TGTGCCAGCAGCCGGAGGTCTAGCGGGAGCCACGAGCAGTACTTC; CDR3 protein: CASSRRSSGSHEQYF
J gene: TRBJ2-1; clone size: -; V gene: TRBV27; D gene: TRBD2; CDR3 DNA: TGTGCCAGCAGTTTCTCCGGGACTAGCGGTTACAATGAGCAGTTCTTC; CDR3 protein: CASSFSGTSGYNEQFF
J gene: TRBJ1-2; clone size: -; V gene: TRBV9; D gene: -; CDR3 DNA: TGTGCCAGCAGCCGGGCGGGAGACTATGGCTACACCTTC; CDR3 protein: CASSRAGDYGYTF
J gene: TRBJ2-7; clone size: -; V gene: TRBV2; D gene: -; CDR3 DNA: TGTGCCAGCAGTGAAGACCTGGGGGCTAACTACGAGCAGTACTTC; CDR3 protein: CASSEDLGANYEQYF
J gene: TRBJ2-5; clone size: -; V gene: TRBV7-9; D gene: -; CDR3 DNA: TGTGCCAGCAGTAGTCGTTTACCATTGGGGGAGACCCAGTACTTC; CDR3 protein: CASSSRLPLGETQYF
J gene: TRBJ1-2; clone size: -; V gene: TRBV9; D gene: -; CDR3 DNA: TGTGCCAGCAGCGTAGGGGGGGACTCCTATGGCTACACCTTC; CDR3 protein: CASSVGGDSYGYTF
J gene: TRBJ2-3; clone size: -; V gene: TRBV15; D gene: -; CDR3 DNA: TGTGCCACCAGCAGAGAAGCAACATGGGTGTCAGATACGCAGTATTTT; CDR3 protein: CATSREATWVSDTQYF
J gene: TRBJ1-2; clone size: -; V gene: TRBV5-1; D gene: -; CDR3 DNA: TGCGCCAGCAGCGGATCTATACGGGGAGCTAACTATGGCTACACCTTC; CDR3 protein: CASSGSIRGANYGYTF
J gene: TRBJ2-1; clone size: -; V gene: TRBV9; D gene: TRBD2; CDR3 DNA: TGTGCCAGCAGCGTAGGGGAGGGACTAGCGGGAGCCTCAAGGGTGAATGAGCAGTTCTTC; CDR3 protein: CASSVGEGLAGASRVNEQFF
J gene: TRBJ2-1; clone size: -; V gene: TRBV5-1; D gene: -; CDR3 DNA: TGCGCCAGCAGCTTGGCCGCAGATTCCTACAATGAGCAGTTCTTC; CDR3 protein: CASSLAADSYNEQFF